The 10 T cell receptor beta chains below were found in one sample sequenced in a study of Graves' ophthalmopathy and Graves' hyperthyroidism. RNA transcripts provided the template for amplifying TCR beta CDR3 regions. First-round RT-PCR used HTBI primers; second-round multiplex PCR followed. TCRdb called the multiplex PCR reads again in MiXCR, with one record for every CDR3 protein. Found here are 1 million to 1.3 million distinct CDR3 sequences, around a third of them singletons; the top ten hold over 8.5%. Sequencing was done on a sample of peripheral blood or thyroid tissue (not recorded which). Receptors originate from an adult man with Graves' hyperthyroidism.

The CDR3 loop is CARGFGANVLTF. Here the CDR3 DNA reads TGTGCCAGGGGGTTTGGGGCCAACGTCCTGACTTTC. The gene calls are TRBV24-1 and TRBJ2-6, with D possibly being TRBD1 or TRBD2 (5 bases each). The germline V and J ends were trimmed by 11 bases and 3 bases, with 7 bases remaining between them. The CDR3 is 12 amino acids. The germline V gene encodes CDR1 KGHDR and CDR2 SFDVKD.

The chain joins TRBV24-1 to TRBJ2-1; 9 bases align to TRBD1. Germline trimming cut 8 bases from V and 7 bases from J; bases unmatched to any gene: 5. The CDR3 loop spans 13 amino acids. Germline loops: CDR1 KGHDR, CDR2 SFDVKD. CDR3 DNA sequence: TGTGCCACCACACGGACAGGGGATAATGAGCAGTTCTTC. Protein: CATTRTGDNEQFF.

CDR3: CAWRRGREERGYTF. The CDR3 bases are TGTGCCTGGAGAAGGGGTCGGGAAGAGAGGGGCTACACCTTC. The chain combines TRBV30 with TRBJ1-2, with a weak D call TRBD1 (5 bases). V lost 3 bases and J lost 8, with 19 bases in between. The V gene's germline CDR1 is GTSNPN and CDR2 SVGIG (reference sequence). The CDR3 sequence is 14 residues long.

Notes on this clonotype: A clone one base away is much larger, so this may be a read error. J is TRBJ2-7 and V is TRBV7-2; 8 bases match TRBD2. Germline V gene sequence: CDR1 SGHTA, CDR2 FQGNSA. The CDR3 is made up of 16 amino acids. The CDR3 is CAGSLRSYGTRYEQYF. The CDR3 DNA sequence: TGTGCCGGCAGCCTACGATCCTACGGGACTAGATACGAGCAGTACTTC.

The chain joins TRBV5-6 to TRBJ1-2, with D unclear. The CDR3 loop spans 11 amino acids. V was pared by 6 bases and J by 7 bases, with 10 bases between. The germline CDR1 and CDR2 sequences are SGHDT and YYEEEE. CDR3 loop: CASTWGGGYTF. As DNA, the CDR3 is TGTGCCAGCACCTGGGGTGGTGGCTACACCTTC.

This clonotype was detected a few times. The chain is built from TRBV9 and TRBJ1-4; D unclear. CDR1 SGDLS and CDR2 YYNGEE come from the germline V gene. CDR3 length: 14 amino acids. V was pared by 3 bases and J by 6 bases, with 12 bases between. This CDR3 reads CASSASVGHEKLFF. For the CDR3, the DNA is TGTGCCAGCAGCGCCTCCGTTGGGCATGAAAAACTGTTTTTT.

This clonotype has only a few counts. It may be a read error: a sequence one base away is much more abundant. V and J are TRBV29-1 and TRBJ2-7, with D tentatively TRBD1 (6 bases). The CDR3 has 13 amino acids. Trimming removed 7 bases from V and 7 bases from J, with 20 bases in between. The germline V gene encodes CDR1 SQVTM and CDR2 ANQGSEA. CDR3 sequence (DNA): TGCAGCGCTGAGGACGGGACAACGGTTGAGCAGTACTTC. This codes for CSAEDGTTVEQYF.

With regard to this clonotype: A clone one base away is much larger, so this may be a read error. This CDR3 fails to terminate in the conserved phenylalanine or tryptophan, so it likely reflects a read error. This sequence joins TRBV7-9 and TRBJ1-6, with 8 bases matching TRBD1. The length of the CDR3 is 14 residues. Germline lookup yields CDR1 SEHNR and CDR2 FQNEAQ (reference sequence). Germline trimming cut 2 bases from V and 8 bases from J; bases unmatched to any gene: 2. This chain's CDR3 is CASSLQTGDSPLHL. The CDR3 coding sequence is TGTGCCAGCAGCTTACAGACAGGGGATTCACCCCTCCACCTT.

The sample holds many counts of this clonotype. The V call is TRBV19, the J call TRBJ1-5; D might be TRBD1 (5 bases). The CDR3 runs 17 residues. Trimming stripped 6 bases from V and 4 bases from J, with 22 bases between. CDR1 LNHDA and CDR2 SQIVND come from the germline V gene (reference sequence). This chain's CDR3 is CASRKQALSKGNQPQHF. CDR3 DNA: TGTGCCAGTAGGAAACAGGCCCTTAGCAAAGGGAATCAGCCCCAGCATTTT. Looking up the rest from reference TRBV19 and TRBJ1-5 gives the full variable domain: DGGITQSPKYLFRKEGQNVTLSCEQNLNHDAMYWYRQDPGQGLRLIYYSQIVNDFQKGDIAEGYSVSREKKESFPLTVTSAQKNPTAFYLCASRKQALSKGNQPQHFGDGTRLSIL.

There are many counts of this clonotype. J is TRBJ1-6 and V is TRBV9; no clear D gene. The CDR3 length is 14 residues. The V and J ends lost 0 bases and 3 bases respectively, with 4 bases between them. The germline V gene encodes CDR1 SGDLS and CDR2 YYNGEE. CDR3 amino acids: CASSVEGYNSPLHF. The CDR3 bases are TGTGCCAGCAGCGTAGAGGGCTATAATTCACCCCTCCACTTT.